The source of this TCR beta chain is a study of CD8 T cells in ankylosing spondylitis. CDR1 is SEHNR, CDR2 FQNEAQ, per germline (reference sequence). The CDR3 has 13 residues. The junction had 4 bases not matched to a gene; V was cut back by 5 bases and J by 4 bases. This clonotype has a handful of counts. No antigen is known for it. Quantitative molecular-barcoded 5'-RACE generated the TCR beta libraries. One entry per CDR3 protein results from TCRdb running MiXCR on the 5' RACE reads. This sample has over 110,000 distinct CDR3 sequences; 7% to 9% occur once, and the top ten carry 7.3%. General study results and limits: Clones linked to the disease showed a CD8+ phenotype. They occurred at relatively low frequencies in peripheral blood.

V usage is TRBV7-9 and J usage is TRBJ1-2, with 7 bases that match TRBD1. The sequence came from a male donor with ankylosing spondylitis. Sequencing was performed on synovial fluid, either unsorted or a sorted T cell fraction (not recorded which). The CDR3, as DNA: TGTGCCAGCAGCGTGGGGGACAGCTATGGCTACACCTTC. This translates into CASSVGDSYGYTF.